These T cell receptor beta chains were read from a single sample in a study of vaccination effects on CD4 cells after COVID-19. These receptors lack a known antigen. Assay: immunoSEQ multiplex PCR; the TCRdb copy retains only in-frame clones and omits some. The sample has roughly 30,000 clones; around 80% are singletons. The sequencing used CD4+ T cells from PBMCs cultured without peptide, collected after COVID-19 vaccination. Receptors were obtained from a human donor who had a prior SARS-CoV-2 infection. Both conserved end residues are part of each CDR3. The order of the fields is clone size, J gene, V gene, D gene, CDR3 DNA, CDR3 protein. A D gene is named only where the DNA matches it firmly. Size tells how often a clone was seen (once, few, many) or the class of an expanded clone, and some rows leave it out.

NA TRBJ1-4 TRBV7-9 NA TGTGCCAGCTCCGGACGAACTAATGAAAAACTGTTTTTT CASSGRTNEKLFF
NA TRBJ1-1 TRBV2 NA TGTGCCAGCAGCCCCGAAATGAACACTGAAGCTTTCTTT CASSPEMNTEAFF
NA TRBJ2-3 TRBV12-3/TRBV12-4 NA TGTGCCAGCAGTTTAGTAGCGGATACGCAGTATTTT CASSLVADTQYF
NA TRBJ1-3 TRBV5-5 NA TGTGCCAGCAGCTCGCAGGGAACTACTGGAAACACCATATATTTT CASSSQGTTGNTIYF
NA TRBJ2-1 TRBV20-1 NA TGCAGTGCTAGTCGGGGGGCACTTGGGAATGAGCAGTTCTTC CSASRGALGNEQFF
few TRBJ1-6 TRBV18 TRBD1 TGTGCCAGCCGACGGGACAGCTATAATTCACCCCTCCACTTT CASRRDSYNSPLHF
NA TRBJ2-3 TRBV5-4 TRBD2 TGTGCCAGCAGCGCCGGACTAGCGGGGATCACAGATACGCAGTATTTT CASSAGLAGITDTQYF
NA TRBJ2-5 TRBV6-1 NA TGTGCCAGCAGTGAAATTGGGACCTTAGAGACCCAGTACTTC CASSEIGTLETQYF
few TRBJ2-3 TRBV29-1 NA TGCAGCGTTGATAGGGGAAGCACAGATACGCAGTATTTT CSVDRGSTDTQYF
NA TRBJ1-2 TRBV5-4 TRBD1 TGTGCCAGCAGCTTACCCACGGGACAGGGTGGGGGCTATGGCTACACCTTC CASSLPTGQGGGYGYTF
NA TRBJ2-3 TRBV3-1/TRBV3-2 TRBD2 TGTGCCAGCAGCCTGCTCTCATGGGCGCGGGGGGCCTCCCCGCAGTATTTT CASSLLSWARGASPQYF
NA TRBJ1-2 TRBV1 NA TGCACCAGCAGCCAAGCGAAACCAATGCCGGTTTCGAGAGGCTACACCTTC CTSSQAKPMPVSRGYTF
NA TRBJ2-2 TRBV23-1 TRBD1 TGCGCCAGCAGTCAACCTTGGGGACAGAGAAACACCGGGGAGCTGTTTTTT CASSQPWGQRNTGELFF
NA TRBJ2-3 TRBV19 NA TGTGCCAGTCAGGGCGAAGATACGCAGTATTTT CASQGEDTQYF
once TRBJ1-2 TRBV3-1/TRBV3-2 NA TGTGCCAGCAGCCAAGTTACTATGGGCTACACCTTC CASSQVTMGYTF
few TRBJ2-1 TRBV9 NA TGTGCCAGCAGCGCCCCACGCCCGAGCTCCTACAATGAGCAGTTCTTC CASSAPRPSSYNEQFF
NA TRBJ1-1 TRBV6-5 NA TGTGCCAGCAGTTACCAGCGTCAGGAGAATGAAGCTTTCTTT CASSYQRQENEAFF
NA TRBJ2-3 TRBV11-3 NA TGTGCCAGCAGCCCCCCTTGGACTAGCACAGATACGCAGTATTTT CASSPPWTSTDTQYF
NA TRBJ2-7 TRBV4-1 TRBD1 TGCGCCAGCAGCCATGACGAATTAGACAGGGTGCACGAGCAGTACTTC CASSHDELDRVHEQYF
NA TRBJ2-7 TRBV24-1 TRBD1 TGTGCCACCAGTGACGGGACAGGGGTCGAGCAGTACTTC CATSDGTGVEQYF
few TRBJ2-3 TRBV2 NA TGTGCCAGCCTCGAACGGGGATTCACAGATACGCAGTATTTT CASLERGFTDTQYF
NA TRBJ1-4 TRBV15 NA TGTGCCACCAGCAGAAGGCCAACAGAAAAACTGTTTTTT CATSRRPTEKLFF
NA TRBJ1-2 TRBV6-5 TRBD1 TGTGCCAGCAGCTCCTGGGACAGGGTTGATGGCTACACCTTC CASSSWDRVDGYTF
NA TRBJ2-3 TRBV7-8 TRBD1 TGTGCCAGCAGCCACAGGGGCGGCACAGATACGCAGTATTTT CASSHRGGTDTQYF
NA TRBJ2-6 TRBV28 NA TGTGCCAGCAGTTTACGGGGCTCTGGGGCCAACGTCCTGACTTTC CASSLRGSGANVLTF
NA TRBJ2-1 TRBV6-2/TRBV6-3 NA TGTGCCAGCAGTTACGGGGGCTCCGGCGTCCGTGGAAATGAGCAGTTCTTC CASSYGGSGVRGNEQFF
few TRBJ2-3 TRBV24-1 TRBD2 TGTGCCACCAGTGATTATAGCGGGGTGAGCACAGATACGCAGTATTTT CATSDYSGVSTDTQYF
NA TRBJ2-1 TRBV13 NA TGTGCCAGCAGCTTAAATCCGGGTGCCGCGTTCTTC CASSLNPGAAFF
NA TRBJ2-1 TRBV6-2/TRBV6-3 TRBD2 TGTGCCAGCAGTTACAGGGCGGGGGGGATCAATGAGCAGTTCTTC CASSYRAGGINEQFF
once TRBJ1-2 TRBV7-2 NA TGTGCCAGCAGCTTAGGAGCCGTCTATGGCTACACCTTC CASSLGAVYGYTF
NA TRBJ2-7 TRBV2 NA TGTGCCAGCAGATTGACTAGATTGCCCTACGAGCAGTACTTC CASRLTRLPYEQYF
NA TRBJ2-7 TRBV15 TRBD1 TGTGCCACCAGCAGAGACGCACTCCTTCGGGACAGAAGGACCGAGCAGTACTTC CATSRDALLRDRRTEQYF
NA TRBJ1-1 TRBV5-4 NA TGTGCCAGCAGCCCGCAAAACAGGGTCGGGGACACTGAAGCTTTCTTT CASSPQNRVGDTEAFF
NA TRBJ2-7 TRBV10-3 NA TGTGCCATCAGTGAGACGACAGTGAGCTCCTACGAGCAGTACTTC CAISETTVSSYEQYF
once TRBJ2-5 TRBV18 TRBD2 TGTGCCAGCTCCCCAACGTCTAGCGGGAGAGAGACCCAGTACTTC CASSPTSSGRETQYF
NA TRBJ2-3 TRBV24-1 TRBD1 TGTGCCACCAGTGATTTCGGGACAGCTCACACAGATACGCAGTATTTT CATSDFGTAHTDTQYF
NA TRBJ2-7 TRBV2 NA TGTGCCAGCAGTGGGCCACCCGTCTACGAGCAGTACTTC CASSGPPVYEQYF
NA TRBJ2-3 TRBV2 NA TGTGCCAGCAGTTTTAGTAATACGCAGTATTTT CASSFSNTQYF
NA TRBJ2-4 TRBV6-5 TRBD2 TGTGCCAGCGCAAGCGGGAGTTTAACCAAAAACATTCAGTACTTC CASASGSLTKNIQYF
NA TRBJ2-5 TRBV19 TRBD2 TGTGCCACAGCAAAGGGGGGACTAGCGAGGGAGACCCAGTACTTC CATAKGGLARETQYF
NA TRBJ2-7 TRBV5-1 TRBD1 TGCGCCAGCAGCAAGGGACAGGGAGGTTACGAGCAGTACTTC CASSKGQGGYEQYF
NA TRBJ2-5 TRBV5-1 NA TGCGCCAGCAGCTTGGCGGGGGCGGAGACCCAGTACTTC CASSLAGAETQYF
NA TRBJ1-3 TRBV10-3 NA TGTGCCATCAGCTCACCCTGGGGGAGCTCTGGAAACACCATATATTTT CAISSPWGSSGNTIYF
NA TRBJ1-2 TRBV2 NA TGTGCCAGCAGTGACTACCGGGGGGTTTTTGGCTACACCTTC CASSDYRGVFGYTF
NA TRBJ2-2 TRBV18 NA TGTGCCAGCTCACCACCGATCGGAAACACCGGGGAGCTGTTTTTT CASSPPIGNTGELFF
NA TRBJ2-3 TRBV6-4 TRBD2 TGTGCCAGCAGTGACCGCGGACTAGCGGGGGGGCCAGATACGCAGTATTTT CASSDRGLAGGPDTQYF
few TRBJ2-7 TRBV5-5 TRBD2 TGTGCCAGCAGCTTGCGGGGACTAGCGGGGGTCGAGCAGTACTTC CASSLRGLAGVEQYF
NA TRBJ2-7 TRBV6-1 NA TGTGCCAGCAGTGAAAAACCCGGGTCCGACGCCTACGAGCAGTACTTC CASSEKPGSDAYEQYF
few TRBJ1-5 TRBV7-8 NA TGTGCCAGCAGCTTACAGGCTCCCGGACAGCCCCAGCATTTT CASSLQAPGQPQHF
once TRBJ2-3 TRBV24-1 TRBD2 TGTGCCACCAGTGATGCGACTAGCGGGGAAACAGATACGCAGTATTTT CATSDATSGETDTQYF
once TRBJ2-3 TRBV18 NA TGTGCCAGCTCATCCACAGATACGCAGTATTTT CASSSTDTQYF
NA TRBJ2-7 TRBV27 TRBD2 TGTGCCAGCAGTTGGGGGAGGGAGAGCTCCTACGAGCAGTACTTC CASSWGRESSYEQYF
NA TRBJ1-6 TRBV4-1 NA TGCGCCAGCAGCCAAGTCCAGATTAATTCACCCCTCCACTTT CASSQVQINSPLHF
NA TRBJ1-6 TRBV11-3 TRBD1 TGTGCCAGCAGCTGGGGACAGATTAATTCACCCCTCCACTTT CASSWGQINSPLHF